Each of the 5 T cell receptor beta chains below was sequenced from the same sample in a study of CD8 T cells in ankylosing spondylitis. General observations from the study: Among TCR beta sequences, a motif of 7 to 9 highly homologous variants appeared characteristic of ankylosing spondylitis blood.

From the 5' RACE reads, TCRdb called clonotypes with MiXCR, one entry per CDR3 protein. The sample includes around 450,000 distinct CDR3 sequences, 25% to 30% of them seen just once. These receptors have no known antigen. Sequenced sample: blood, either unsorted or a sorted T cell fraction (not recorded which). The receptors shown here come from a male donor with ankylosing spondylitis.

This chain connects TRBV20-1 to TRBJ2-7; D possibly corresponds to TRBD2 (6 bases). The V and J ends lost 7 bases and 6 bases respectively, with 10 bases between them. CDR1 and CDR2 (germline): DFQATT, SNEGSKA (reference sequence). This CDR3 spans 10 amino acids. The CDR3 reads CSVPGGEQYV. CDR3 DNA: TGCAGTGTCCCCGGGGGCGAGCAGTACGTC.

J is TRBJ1-1 and V is TRBV7-2, with no clear D. The germline V gene has CDR1 SGHTA and CDR2 FQGNSA. V was clipped by 0 bases and J by 13 bases, with 9 bases between them. The CDR3 runs to 11 residues. CDR3 in DNA: TGTGCCAGCAGCTTAGCGTATGGAGTTTTCTTT. Its protein is CASSLAYGVFF.

The gene calls are TRBV11-2 and TRBJ2-7, with a weak D call TRBD1 (5 bases). Germline V gives CDR1 SGHAT, CDR2 FQNNGV. The CDR3 extends over 13 amino acids. Trimming removed 5 bases from V and 5 bases from J, with 13 bases in between. The CDR3 region is CASSERQNHEQYF. The CDR3 DNA is TGTGCCAGCAGCGAAAGACAGAACCACGAGCAGTACTTC.

The chain employs TRBV23-1 and TRBJ2-6; D remains unclear. TRBV23-1 is classed as an ORF, of uncertain function. Between the trimmed V and J ends, which lost 0 bases and 0 bases, there was a span of 15 bases. CDR3 size: 19 residues. The CDR3, as DNA: TGCGCCAGCAGTCAATCCCAACTCATGGGTCCCTCTGGGGCCAACGTCCTGACTTTC. It codes for CASSQSQLMGPSGANVLTF.

V usage is TRBV5-1 and J usage is TRBJ2-2, with 13 nucleotides matching TRBD2. This CDR3 region has 17 residues. Trimming cost V 4 bases and J 5 bases; bases outside gene matches: 8. Germline V gives CDR1 SGHRS, CDR2 YFSETQ. CDR3 DNA: TGCGCCAGCAGCACCGGACTAGCGGGAGATCTAACCGGGGAGCTGTTTTTT. This encodes CASSTGLAGDLTGELFF.